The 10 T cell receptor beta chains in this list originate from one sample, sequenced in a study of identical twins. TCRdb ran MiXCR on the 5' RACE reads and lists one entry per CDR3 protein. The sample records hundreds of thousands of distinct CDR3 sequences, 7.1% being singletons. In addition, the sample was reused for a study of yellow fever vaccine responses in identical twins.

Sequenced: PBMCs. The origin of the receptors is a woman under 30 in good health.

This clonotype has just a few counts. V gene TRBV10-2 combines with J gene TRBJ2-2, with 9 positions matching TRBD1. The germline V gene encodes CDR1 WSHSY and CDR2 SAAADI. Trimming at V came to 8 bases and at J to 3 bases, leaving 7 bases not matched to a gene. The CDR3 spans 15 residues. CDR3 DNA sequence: TGCGCCAGCTTCGAAGGGGACAGGGACACCGGGGAGCTGTTTTTT. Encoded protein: CASFEGDRDTGELFF.

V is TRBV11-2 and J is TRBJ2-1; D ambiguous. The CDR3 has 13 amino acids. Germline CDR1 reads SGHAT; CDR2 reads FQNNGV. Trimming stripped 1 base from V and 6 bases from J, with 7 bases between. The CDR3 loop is CASSLARTNEQFF. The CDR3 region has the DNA TGTGCCAGCAGCTTAGCCAGGACCAATGAGCAGTTCTTC.

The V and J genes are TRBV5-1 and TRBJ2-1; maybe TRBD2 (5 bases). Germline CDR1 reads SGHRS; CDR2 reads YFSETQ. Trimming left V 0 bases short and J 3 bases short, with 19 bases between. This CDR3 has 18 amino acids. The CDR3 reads CASSLGVEVVGSYNEQFF. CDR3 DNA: TGCGCCAGCAGCTTGGGCGTGGAGGTGGTCGGCAGCTACAATGAGCAGTTCTTC.

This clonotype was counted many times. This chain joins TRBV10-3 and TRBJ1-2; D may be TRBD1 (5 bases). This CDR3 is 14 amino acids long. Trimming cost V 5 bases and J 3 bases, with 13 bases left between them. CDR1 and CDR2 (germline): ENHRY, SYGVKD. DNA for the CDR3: TGTGCCATCAGTCAAAATGGGGGGGACTATGGCTACACCTTC. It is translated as CAISQNGGDYGYTF.

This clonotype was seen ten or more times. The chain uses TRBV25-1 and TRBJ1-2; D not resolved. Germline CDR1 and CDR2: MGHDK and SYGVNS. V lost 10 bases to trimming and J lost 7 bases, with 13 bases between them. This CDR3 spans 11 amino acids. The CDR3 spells CATAGLGGYTF. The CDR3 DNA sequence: TGTGCCACCGCCGGGCTTGGTGGCTACACCTTC.

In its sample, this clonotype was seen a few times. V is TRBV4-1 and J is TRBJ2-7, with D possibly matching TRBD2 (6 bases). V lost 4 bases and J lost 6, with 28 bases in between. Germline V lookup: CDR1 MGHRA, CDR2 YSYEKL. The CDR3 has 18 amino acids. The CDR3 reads CASSLWPNGRWGSVEQYF. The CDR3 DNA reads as TGCGCCAGCAGCCTATGGCCAAACGGGAGATGGGGAAGCGTCGAGCAGTACTTC.

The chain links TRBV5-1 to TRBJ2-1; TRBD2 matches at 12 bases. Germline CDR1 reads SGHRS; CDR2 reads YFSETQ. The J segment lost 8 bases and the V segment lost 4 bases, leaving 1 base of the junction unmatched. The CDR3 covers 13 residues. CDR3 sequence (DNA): TGCGCCAGCAGCCGACTAGCGGGAGATGAGCAGTTCTTC. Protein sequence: CASSRLAGDEQFF.

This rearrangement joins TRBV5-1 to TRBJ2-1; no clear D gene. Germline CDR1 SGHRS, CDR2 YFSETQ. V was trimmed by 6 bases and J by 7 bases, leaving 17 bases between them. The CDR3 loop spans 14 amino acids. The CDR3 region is CASIETRLGNEQFF. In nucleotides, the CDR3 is TGCGCCAGCATCGAGACTCGACTGGGGAATGAGCAGTTCTTC. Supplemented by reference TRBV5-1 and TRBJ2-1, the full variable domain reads KAGVTQTPRYLIKTRGQQVTLSCSPISGHRSVSWYQQTPGQGLQFLFEYFSETQRNKGNFPGRFSGRQFSNSRSEMNVSTLELGDSALYLCASIETRLGNEQFFGPGTRLTVL.

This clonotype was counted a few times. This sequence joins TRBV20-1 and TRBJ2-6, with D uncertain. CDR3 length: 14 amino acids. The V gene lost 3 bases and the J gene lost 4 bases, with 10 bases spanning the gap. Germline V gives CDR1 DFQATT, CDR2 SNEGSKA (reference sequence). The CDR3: CSASAGSGANVLTF. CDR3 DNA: TGCAGTGCTAGTGCCGGGTCCGGGGCCAACGTCCTGACTTTC.

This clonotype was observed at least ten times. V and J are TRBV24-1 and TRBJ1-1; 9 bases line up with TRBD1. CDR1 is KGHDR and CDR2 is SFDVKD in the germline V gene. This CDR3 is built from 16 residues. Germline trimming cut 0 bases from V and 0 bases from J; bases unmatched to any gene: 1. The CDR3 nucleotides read TGTGCCACCAGTGATTTGAGGACAGGGGTGAACACTGAAGCTTTCTTT. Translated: CATSDLRTGVNTEAFF.